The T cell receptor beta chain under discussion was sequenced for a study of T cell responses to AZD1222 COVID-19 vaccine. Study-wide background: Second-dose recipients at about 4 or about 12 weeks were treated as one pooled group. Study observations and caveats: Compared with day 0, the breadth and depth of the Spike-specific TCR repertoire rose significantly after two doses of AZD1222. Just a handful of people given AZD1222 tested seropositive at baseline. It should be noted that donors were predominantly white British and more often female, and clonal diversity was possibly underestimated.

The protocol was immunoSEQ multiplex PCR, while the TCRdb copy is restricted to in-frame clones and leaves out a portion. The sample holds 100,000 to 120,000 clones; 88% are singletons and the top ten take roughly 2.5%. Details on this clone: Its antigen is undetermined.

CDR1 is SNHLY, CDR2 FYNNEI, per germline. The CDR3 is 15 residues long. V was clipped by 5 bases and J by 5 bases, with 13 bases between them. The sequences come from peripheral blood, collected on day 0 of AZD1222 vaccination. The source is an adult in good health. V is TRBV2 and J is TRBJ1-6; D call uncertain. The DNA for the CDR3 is TGTGCCAGCAGTCCAGAGCCGCGAAATAATTCACCCCTCCACTTT. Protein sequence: CASSPEPRNNSPLHF.